The 3 T cell receptor beta chains below all came from one sample that was sequenced in a study of neurological immune-mediated disorders. TCRdb recomputed calls from the 5' RACE reads with MiXCR, one row per CDR3 protein. Seen here are about 90,000 distinct CDR3 sequences, 13% observed once, and the top ten hold approximately 5%. Time point described: longitudinal time-point 2. Sequenced material: PBMCs. These receptors all stem from a female donor with HTLV-1-associated myelopathy (HAM/TSP).

This clonotype showed up many times. The V call is TRBV5-1, the J call TRBJ2-7, with 7 bases identical to TRBD1. From germline, CDR1 is SGHRS and CDR2 YFSETQ. J lost 2 bases, V lost 0 bases, and 8 bases had no gene match. The CDR3 contains 16 residues. The CDR3 loop reads CASSLGSGQAAYEQYF. In DNA, the CDR3 is TGCGCCAGCAGCTTGGGGTCTGGACAGGCCGCCTACGAGCAGTACTTC.

The chain is built from TRBV5-6 and TRBJ2-2; D gene ambiguous. Looked up from germline, CDR1 is SGHDT and CDR2 is YYEEEE. Trimming shortened V by 3 bases and J by 2 bases, and 8 bases separated the two germline ends. The CDR3 is made up of 14 amino acids. CDR3 protein: CASSSMENTGELFF. The CDR3 DNA sequence: TGTGCCAGCAGCTCTATGGAAAACACCGGGGAGCTGTTTTTT.

With regard to this clonotype: A much larger clonotype is one base distant, so this may be a read error. This rearrangement joins TRBV12-3 or TRBV12-4 to TRBJ2-2; 7 nucleotides match TRBD1. V trimming: 3 bases; J trimming: 1 base; junction bases outside the gene matches: 5. The CDR3 is 16 residues long. The CDR3 DNA reads TGTGCCAGCAGTTTCTGGACAGGCCTGAACACCGGGGAGCTGTTTTTT. It is translated as CASSFWTGLNTGELFF.